Below, one T cell receptor beta chain is given with its context. The sample comes from a study of cytomegalovirus exposure and HLA in healthy donors. PCR primers comprised 60 Vbeta and 13 Jbeta primers. Sequenced by immunoSEQ multiplex PCR; TCRdb stores in-frame clones only, minus some. The table lists under 110,000 clones, less than 80% of them singletons. Trimming took 6 bases from V and 8 from J; bases not matched to a gene: 5. Germline lookup yields CDR1 SGHRS and CDR2 YFSETQ. The CDR3 length is 14 residues. The clonotype was recovered from a middle-aged man in good health and CMV-seronegative. V usage is TRBV5-1 and J usage is TRBJ2-1; 13 bases line up with TRBD2. Sequenced material: PBMCs. The CDR3 region has the DNA TGCGCCAGCACCGAGGGACTAGCGGGGTATGAGCAGTTCTTC. It is translated as CASTEGLAGYEQFF.